This TCR beta chain was captured in a study of cytomegalovirus exposure and HLA in healthy donors. Study results and caveats: Approximately 160 TCR beta chains were listed as cytomegalovirus-associated. With further analysis later on, most CMV-associated TCR beta chains appeared HLA-restricted. TCR beta sequences reportedly predicted the HLA-A and HLA-B alleles of most subjects accurately.

Primers included in the PCR were 60 Vbeta and 13 Jbeta primers. Method: immunoSEQ multiplex PCR; TCRdb's copy keeps in-frame clones and lacks some. The data contain 95,000 to 150,000 clones, about four fifths of them seen just once; the ten biggest clones take up about 9.1%. Germline V gene lookup returns CDR1 MNHNS and CDR2 SASEGT. V was trimmed by 2 bases and J by 2 bases, leaving 10 bases between them. The length of the CDR3 is 15 residues. A remark on this clone: Its antigen is not known.

The sequence was collected from a woman aged 45-65 years in good health and CMV-seropositive. The sequencing input was PBMCs. The chain recombines TRBV6-1 with TRBJ2-1; D gene ambiguous. Here the CDR3 DNA reads TGTGCCAGCAGTGAATCGCCGGGTACCTACAATGAGCAGTTCTTC. It is translated as CASSESPGTYNEQFF.